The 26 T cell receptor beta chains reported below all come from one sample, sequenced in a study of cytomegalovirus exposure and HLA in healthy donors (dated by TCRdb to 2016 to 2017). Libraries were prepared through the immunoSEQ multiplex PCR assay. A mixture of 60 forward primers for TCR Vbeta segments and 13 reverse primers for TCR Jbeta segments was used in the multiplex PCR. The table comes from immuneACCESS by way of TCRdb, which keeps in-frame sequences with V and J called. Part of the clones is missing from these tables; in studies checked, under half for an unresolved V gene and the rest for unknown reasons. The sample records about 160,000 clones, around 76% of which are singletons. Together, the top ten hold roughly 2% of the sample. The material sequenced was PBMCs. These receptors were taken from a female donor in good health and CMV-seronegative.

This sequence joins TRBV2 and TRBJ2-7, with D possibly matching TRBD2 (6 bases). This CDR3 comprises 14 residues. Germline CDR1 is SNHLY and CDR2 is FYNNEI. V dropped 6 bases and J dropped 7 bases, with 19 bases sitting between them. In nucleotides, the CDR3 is TGTGCCAGCAGCCCTAGCACCTTCCGGGAGGAGCAGTACTTC. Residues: CASSPSTFREEQYF.

CDR3: CASNDQGYYGYTF. The CDR3 nucleotides read TGTGCCAGCAATGACCAGGGCTATTATGGCTACACCTTC. J is TRBJ1-2 and V is TRBV6-1; the D gene is possibly TRBD1 (5 bases). V lost 7 bases and J lost 5, with 14 bases in between. Germline V gene lookup returns CDR1 MNHNS and CDR2 SASEGT. The CDR3 loop spans 13 amino acids.

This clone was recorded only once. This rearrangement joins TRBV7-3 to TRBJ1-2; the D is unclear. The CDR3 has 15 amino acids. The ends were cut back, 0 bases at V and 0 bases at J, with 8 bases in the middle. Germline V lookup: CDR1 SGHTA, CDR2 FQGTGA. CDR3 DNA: TGTGCCAGCAGCTTAACGGCCCCCTCTAACTATGGCTACACCTTC. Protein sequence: CASSLTAPSNYGYTF. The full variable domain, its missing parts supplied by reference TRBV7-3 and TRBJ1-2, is GAGVSQTPSNKVTEKGKYVELRCDPISGHTALYWYRQSLGQGPEFLIYFQGTGAADDSGLPNDRFFAVRPEGSVSTLKIQRTERGDSAVYLCASSLTAPSNYGYTFGSGTRLTVV.

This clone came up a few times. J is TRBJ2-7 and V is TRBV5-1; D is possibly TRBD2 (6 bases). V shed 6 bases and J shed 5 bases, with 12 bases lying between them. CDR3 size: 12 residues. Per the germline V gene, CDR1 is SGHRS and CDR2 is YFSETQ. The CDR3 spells CASTGRLDEQYF. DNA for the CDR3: TGCGCCAGCACCGGGAGACTGGACGAGCAGTACTTC.

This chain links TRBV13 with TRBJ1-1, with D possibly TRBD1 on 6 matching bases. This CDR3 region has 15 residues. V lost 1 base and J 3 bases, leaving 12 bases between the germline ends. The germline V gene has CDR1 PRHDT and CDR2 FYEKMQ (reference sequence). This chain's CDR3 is CASSLVVWGHTEAFF. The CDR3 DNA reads TGTGCCAGCAGCTTAGTTGTGTGGGGGCACACTGAAGCTTTCTTT.

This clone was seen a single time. CDR3: CASSSTGNEQYF. The CDR3 DNA is TGCGCCAGCAGCTCTACAGGGAACGAGCAGTACTTC. The chain has TRBV5-1 and TRBJ2-7; D is possibly TRBD1 (6 bases). Germline V gene lookup returns CDR1 SGHRS and CDR2 YFSETQ. The CDR3 consists of 12 residues. Trimming removed 3 bases at V and 5 bases at J, with 9 bases between. The entire variable domain, with the rest obtained from reference TRBV5-1 and TRBJ2-7, is as follows: KAGVTQTPRYLIKTRGQQVTLSCSPISGHRSVSWYQQTPGQGLQFLFEYFSETQRNKGNFPGRFSGRQFSNSRSEMNVSTLELGDSALYLCASSSTGNEQYFGPGTRLTVT.

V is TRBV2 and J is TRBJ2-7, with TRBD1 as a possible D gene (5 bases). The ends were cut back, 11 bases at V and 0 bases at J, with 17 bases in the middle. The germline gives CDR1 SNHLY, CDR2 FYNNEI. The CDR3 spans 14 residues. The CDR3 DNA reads TGTGCCGGGATTAGGGGCTTAAGCTCCTACGAGCAGTACTTC. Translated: CAGIRGLSSYEQYF.

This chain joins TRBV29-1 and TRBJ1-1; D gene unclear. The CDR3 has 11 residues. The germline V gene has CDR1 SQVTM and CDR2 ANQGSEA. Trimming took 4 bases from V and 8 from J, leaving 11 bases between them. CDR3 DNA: TGCAGCGTTGGAAGGACTGAAGAAGCTTTCTTT. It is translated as CSVGRTEEAFF.

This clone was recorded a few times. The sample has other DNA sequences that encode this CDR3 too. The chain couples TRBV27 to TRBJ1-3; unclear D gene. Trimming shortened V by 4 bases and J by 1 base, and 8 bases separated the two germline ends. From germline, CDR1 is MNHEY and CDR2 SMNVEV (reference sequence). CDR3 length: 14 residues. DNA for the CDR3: TGTGCCAGCAGTTCCCCGGGGTCTGGAAACACCATATATTTT. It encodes CASSSPGSGNTIYF.

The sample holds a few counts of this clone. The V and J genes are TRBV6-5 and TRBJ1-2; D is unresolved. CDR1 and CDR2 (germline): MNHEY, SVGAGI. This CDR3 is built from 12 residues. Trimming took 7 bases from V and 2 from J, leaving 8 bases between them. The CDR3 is CASTSANYGYTF. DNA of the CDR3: TGTGCCAGCACTTCAGCGAACTATGGCTACACCTTC.

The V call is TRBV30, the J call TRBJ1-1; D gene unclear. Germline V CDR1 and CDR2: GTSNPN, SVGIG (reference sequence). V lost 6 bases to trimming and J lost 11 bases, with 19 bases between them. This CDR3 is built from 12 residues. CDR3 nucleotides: TGTGCCTGTCGGGTGTGGGTCGGAAGGGCTTTCTTT. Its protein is CACRVWVGRAFF.

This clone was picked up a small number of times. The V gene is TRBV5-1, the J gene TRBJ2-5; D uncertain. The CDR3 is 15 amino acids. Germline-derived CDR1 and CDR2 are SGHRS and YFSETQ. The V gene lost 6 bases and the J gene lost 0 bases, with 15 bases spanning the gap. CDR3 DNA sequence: TGCGCCAGCAACTCGACGACAAGGAACCAAGAGACCCAGTACTTC. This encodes CASNSTTRNQETQYF.

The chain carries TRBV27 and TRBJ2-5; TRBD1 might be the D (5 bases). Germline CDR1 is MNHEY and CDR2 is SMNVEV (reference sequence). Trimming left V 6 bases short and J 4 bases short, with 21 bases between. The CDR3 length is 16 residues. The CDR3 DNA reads TGTGCCAGCAGCCTTAGTAGGGGCACAGGTATAGAGACCCAGTACTTC. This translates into CASSLSRGTGIETQYF.

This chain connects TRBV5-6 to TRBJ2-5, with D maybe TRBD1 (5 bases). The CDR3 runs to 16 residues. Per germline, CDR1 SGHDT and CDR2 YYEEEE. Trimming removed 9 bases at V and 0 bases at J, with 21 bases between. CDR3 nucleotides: TGTGCCACTCAGGATTCGCCAGGGCCCTACCAAGAGACCCAGTACTTC. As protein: CATQDSPGPYQETQYF. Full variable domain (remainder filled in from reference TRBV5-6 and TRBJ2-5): DAGVTQSPTHLIKTRGQQVTLRCSPKSGHDTVSWYQQALGQGPQFIFQYYEEEERQRGNFPDRFSGHQFPNYSSELNVNALLLGDSALYLCATQDSPGPYQETQYFGPGTRLLVL.

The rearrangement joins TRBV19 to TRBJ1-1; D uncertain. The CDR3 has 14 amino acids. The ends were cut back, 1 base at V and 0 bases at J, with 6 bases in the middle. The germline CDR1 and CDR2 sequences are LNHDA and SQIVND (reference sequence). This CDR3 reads CASSIAGMNTEAFF. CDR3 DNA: TGTGCCAGTAGTATAGCGGGAATGAACACTGAAGCTTTCTTT. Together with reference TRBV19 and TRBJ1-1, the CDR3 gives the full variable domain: DGGITQSPKYLFRKEGQNVTLSCEQNLNHDAMYWYRQDPGQGLRLIYYSQIVNDFQKGDIAEGYSVSREKKESFPLTVTSAQKNPTAFYLCASSIAGMNTEAFFGQGTRLTVV.

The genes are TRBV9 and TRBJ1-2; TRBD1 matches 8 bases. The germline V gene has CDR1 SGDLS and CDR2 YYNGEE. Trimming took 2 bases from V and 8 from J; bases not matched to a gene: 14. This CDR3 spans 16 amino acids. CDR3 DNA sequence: TGTGCCAGCAGCGTGGGCAGCATAGGACAGGGTGACGGCTACACCTTC. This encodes CASSVGSIGQGDGYTF. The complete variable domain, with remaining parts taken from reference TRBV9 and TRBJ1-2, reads DSGVTQTPKHLITATGQRVTLRCSPRSGDLSVYWYQQSLDQGLQFLIQYYNGEERAKGNILERFSAQQFPDLHSELNLSSLELGDSALYFCASSVGSIGQGDGYTFGSGTRLTVV.

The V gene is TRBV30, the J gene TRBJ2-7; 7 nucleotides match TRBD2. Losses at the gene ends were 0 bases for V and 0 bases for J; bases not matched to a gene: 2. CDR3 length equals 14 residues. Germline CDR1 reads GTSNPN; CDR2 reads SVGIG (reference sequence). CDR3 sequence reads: CAWSVGGSSYEQYF. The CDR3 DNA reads TGTGCCTGGAGTGTGGGCGGGAGCTCCTACGAGCAGTACTTC.

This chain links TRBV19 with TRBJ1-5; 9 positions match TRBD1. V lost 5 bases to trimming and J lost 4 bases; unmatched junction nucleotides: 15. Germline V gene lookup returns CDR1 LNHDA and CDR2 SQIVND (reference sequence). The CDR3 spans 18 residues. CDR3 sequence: CASSSDSDYRGRNQPQHF. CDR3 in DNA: TGTGCCAGTAGTTCAGATAGCGACTACAGGGGGCGGAATCAGCCCCAGCATTTT.

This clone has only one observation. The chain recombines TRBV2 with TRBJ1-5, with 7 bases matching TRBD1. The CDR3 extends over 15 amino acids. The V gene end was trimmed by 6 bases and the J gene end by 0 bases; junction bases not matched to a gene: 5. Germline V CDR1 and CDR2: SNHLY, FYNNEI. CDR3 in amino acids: CASSQDRTSNQPQHF. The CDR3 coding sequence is TGTGCCAGCAGCCAGGACAGGACTAGCAATCAGCCCCAGCATTTT.

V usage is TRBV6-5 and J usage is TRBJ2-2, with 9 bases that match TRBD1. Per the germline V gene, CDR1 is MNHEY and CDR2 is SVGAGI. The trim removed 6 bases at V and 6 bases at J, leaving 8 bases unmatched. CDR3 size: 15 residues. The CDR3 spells CASREPGQGAGELFF. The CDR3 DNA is TGTGCCAGCAGAGAACCGGGACAGGGAGCCGGGGAGCTGTTTTTT.

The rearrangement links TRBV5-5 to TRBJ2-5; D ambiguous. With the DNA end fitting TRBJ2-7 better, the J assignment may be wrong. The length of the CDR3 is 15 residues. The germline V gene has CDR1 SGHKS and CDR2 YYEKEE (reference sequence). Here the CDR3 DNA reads TGTGCCAGCAGCTTGGCCAGCGTCCTTAGCCACGAGCAGTACTTC. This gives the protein CASSLASVLSHEQYF.

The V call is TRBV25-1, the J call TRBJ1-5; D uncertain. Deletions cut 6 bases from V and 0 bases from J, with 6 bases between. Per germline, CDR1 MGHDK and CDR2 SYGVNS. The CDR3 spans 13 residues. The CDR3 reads CASRRDSNQPQHF. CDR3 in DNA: TGTGCCAGCAGACGAGATAGCAATCAGCCCCAGCATTTT.

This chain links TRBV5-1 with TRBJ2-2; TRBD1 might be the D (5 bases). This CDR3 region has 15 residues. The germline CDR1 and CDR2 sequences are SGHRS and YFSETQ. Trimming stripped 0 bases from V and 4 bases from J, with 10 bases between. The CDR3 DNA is TGCGCCAGCAGCTTGGACGCCCAGGGCACCGGGGAGCTGTTTTTT. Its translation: CASSLDAQGTGELFF.

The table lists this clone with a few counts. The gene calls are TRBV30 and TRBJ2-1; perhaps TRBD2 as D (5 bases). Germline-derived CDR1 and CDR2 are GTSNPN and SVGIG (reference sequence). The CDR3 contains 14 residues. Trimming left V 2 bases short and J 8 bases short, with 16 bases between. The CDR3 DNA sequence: TGTGCCTGGAGTCACGGGCGGGCCCGCCATGAGCAGTTCTTC. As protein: CAWSHGRARHEQFF.

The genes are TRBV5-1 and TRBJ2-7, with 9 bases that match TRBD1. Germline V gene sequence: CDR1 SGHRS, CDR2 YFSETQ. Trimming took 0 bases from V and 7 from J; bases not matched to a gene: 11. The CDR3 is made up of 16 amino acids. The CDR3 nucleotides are TGCGCCAGCAGCTTGGAAGCGGGACAGGGAGGAGAGGAGCAGTACTTC. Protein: CASSLEAGQGGEEQYF.

CDR3 nucleotides: TGTGCCTGGAGTAGGGGCCGGAGCTCTGGAAACACCATATATTTT. This codes for CAWSRGRSSGNTIYF. This chain connects TRBV30 to TRBJ1-3, with D maybe TRBD1 (5 bases). The CDR3 sequence is 15 residues long. V was pared by 2 bases and J by 0 bases, with 11 bases between. CDR1 and CDR2 from the germline V gene are GTSNPN and SVGIG (reference sequence). Full variable domain (missing parts from reference TRBV30 and TRBJ1-3): SQTIHQWPATLVQPVGSPLSLECTVEGTSNPNLYWYRQAAGRGLQLLFYSVGIGQISSEVPQNLSASRPQDRQFILSSKKLLLSDSGFYLCAWSRGRSSGNTIYFGEGSWLTVV.